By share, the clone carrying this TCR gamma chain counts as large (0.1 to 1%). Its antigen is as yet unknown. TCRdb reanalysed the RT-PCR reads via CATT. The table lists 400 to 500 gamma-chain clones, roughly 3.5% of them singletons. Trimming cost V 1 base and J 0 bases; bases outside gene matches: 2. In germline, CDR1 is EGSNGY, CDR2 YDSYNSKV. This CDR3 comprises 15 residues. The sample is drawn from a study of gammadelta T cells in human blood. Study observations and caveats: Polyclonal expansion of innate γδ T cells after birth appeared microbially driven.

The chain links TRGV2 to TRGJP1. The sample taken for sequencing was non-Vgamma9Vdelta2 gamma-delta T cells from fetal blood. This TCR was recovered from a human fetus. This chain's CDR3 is CATWDGYTTGWFKIF. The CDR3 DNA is TGTGCCACCTGGGACGGATATACCACTGGTTGGTTCAAGATATTT.